This note documents a single T cell receptor beta chain sequence. The target of this receptor is not known. Base qualities are not provided; no much larger clone lies one nucleotide away. The sample comes from a study of blood T cell repertoires in COVID-19 (dated by TCRdb to 2019 to 2021). Notes on the research overall: Collaborator samples came from the United States, Italy and Spain and covered acute and convalescent phases of COVID-19. Subjects who had been exposed to COVID-19, were actively infected with it, or had recovered from it provided the deeply sampled blood TCRbeta repertoires that made up the dataset. Where available, HLA class I and class II types were obtained from metadata supplied by the sample provider rather than from assay-based typing. The material from the prospective study consisted of cDNA or gDNA derived from T cells, B-cell-depleted T cells, or PBMCs. The sample metadata nearly always contained a de-identified subject ID, COVID-19 status, age in years and sex. The repertoires were made available in a free public database intended to serve as a resource for research on the immune response to SARS-CoV-2. Samples were obtained from the ongoing ImmuneRACE study (first 160 participants) and from some 1,200 subjects provided by 6 global collaborators.

Paper-wide results and their limitations: The quantity of clinical and demographic metadata differed by source and by participant and was supplied without curation.

The immunoSEQ Assay, a bias-controlled multiplex PCR, was used to amplify TCRbeta CDR3 regions from genomic DNA. Per the authors' processing: The number of nucleated cells in each sample was estimated from the amplification of reference gene primers within the assay. To quantify the absolute abundance of each unique TCRbeta CDR3 rearrangement, sequence reads were collapsed and filtered. Productive Simpson clonality was computed per sample as the square root of Simpson's diversity index over productive rearrangements. In its TCRdb copy, this immuneACCESS table keeps in-frame sequences only and misses some clones. Where compared with another copy, unresolved V genes explain less than half of these, and the others have no known cause. D and trimming come from the DNA, and the V and J calls and clone size come from that table. Here the sample has 300,000 or so clones; over 75% occur a single time. The top ten hold 0.95% to 1.2% of the sample.

Participants in the prospective study were aged roughly 18 to 89 years, lived in 24 United States geographic areas, and enrolled through a virtual design. Cohort assignment in the prospective study relied on participant-reported clinical history from a screening survey and a study questionnaire. ImmuneRACE Cohort 3 recovered participants were defined by two consecutive negative NP/OP PCR tests, healthcare professional clearance, or symptom resolution. In the prospective study, mobile phlebotomists collected whole blood, serum and a nasopharyngeal or oropharyngeal swab from each participant. Participants in the prospective study had the option to provide additional blood draws and questionnaires over an approximately 2-month period. Before DNA extraction, blood samples from the prospective study were shipped at room temperature or frozen. The sequence derives from a woman aged 30 to 39 who had recovered from COVID-19. Sequenced: PBMCs or T cells enriched from blood (not recorded which).

The base sequence is TGCGCCAGCAGCCAAGAAGGAGGGCTAATGAACACTGAAGCTTTCTTT. It translates as CASSQEGGLMNTEAFF. The rearrangement joined TRBV4-3 to TRBJ1-1, with no confident D gene call. V is shortened by 0 bases, J by 0 bases, and the region joining them spans 11 bases. Inclusive of the bounding cysteine and phenylalanine, the CDR3 is 16 residues long. Of the read, only the CDR3 DNA is kept; its 48 bases are in frame from base 1. In the germline V gene, CDR1 corresponds to LGHNA and CDR2 to YSLEER.